This T cell receptor beta chain was sequenced in a study of blood T cell repertoires in COVID-19. Study at large: Sites across the United States, Italy and Spain contributed samples from acute and convalescent COVID-19. Nucleic acid was either cDNA or gDNA, and it came from T cells, B-cell-depleted T cells, or PBMCs.

V was pared by 3 bases and J by 4 bases, with 11 bases of the junction left unmatched. CDR1 and CDR2 from the germline V gene are LGHNA and YSLEER. The length of the CDR3 is 16 residues. This clone was picked up a small number of times. Study processing details: How many nucleated cells were present was estimated from reference gene primer amplification. TCRdb keeps only in-frame clones here, not all; method: immunoSEQ multiplex PCR. D and trimming were read from the DNA, whereas the V and J calls and clone size are those reported in that table. The sample lists around 180,000 clones, around 79% occurring once.

The sequencing sample was made of peripheral blood. The chain carries TRBV4-3 and TRBJ1-2, with TRBD1 matching over 7 bases. The source is a man aged 55 to 70 with active or convalescent COVID-19. Written as DNA, the CDR3 is TGCGCCAGCAGCCAGGACGACAGGGAAGGATTCTATGGCTACACCTTC. Protein: CASSQDDREGFYGYTF.